This entry concerns a single T cell receptor (beta chain). Sequencing used immunoSEQ multiplex PCR; TCRdb keeps in-frame clones, though not all of them. The profile covers more than 90,000 clones, with roughly 95% appearing a single time and approximately 0.22% taken by the ten largest. The data are from a study of technical replicates of blood from several donors. This CDR3 has 19 amino acids. Looked up from germline, CDR1 is SGHVS and CDR2 is FNYEAQ. The ends lost 1 base at V and 0 bases at J; junction bases unmatched: 8. The chain uses TRBV7-6 and TRBJ2-1, with 11 bases aligning to TRBD2. What was sequenced was T cells isolated from PBMCs. The receptor comes from a human donor in good health. CDR3 sequence (DNA): TGTGCCAGCAGCTTAGGGGCTAGCGGGGGGACTCGCTCCTACAATGAGCAGTTCTTC. It codes for CASSLGASGGTRSYNEQFF.